These 30 T cell receptor beta chains were all obtained from the same sample, sequenced in a study of vaccination and CD4 T cells after COVID-19. These TCRs' antigens remain unknown. With the Oncomine TCR Beta short-read assay, DNA from cultured CD4+ T cells was sequenced. TCRdb re-derived calls from the PCR reads in MiXCR, one entry per CDR3 protein. The sample comprises 14,000 or so distinct CDR3 sequences, approximately 61% of which are singletons, and about 15% rests with the top ten. Treatment in this sample: approximately 9-day PBMC culture with coronavirus spike peptide pools or control peptides (ViraFEST assay). Specimen: CD4+ T cells from blood, cultured in vitro. These receptors were obtained from a human donor who had recovered from COVID-19.

The table lists this clonotype with a few counts. The rearrangement joins TRBV7-2 to TRBJ2-5; TRBD2 matches 9 bases. There are 19 residues in the CDR3. V lost 0 bases and J lost 0; bases outside the gene matches: 11. The germline CDR1 and CDR2 sequences are SGHTA and FQGNSA. The CDR3 DNA follows: TGTGCCAGCAGCTTAGCTAGAAGTTTAGCGGGGGCGTACCAAGAGACCCAGTACTTC. This codes for CASSLARSLAGAYQETQYF.

This clonotype was observed a handful of times. The chain uses TRBV19 and TRBJ2-5; TRBD2 matches at 8 bases. V dropped 5 bases and J dropped 4; count of bases not matched to a gene: 9. This CDR3 is built from 15 residues. Germline CDR1 LNHDA, CDR2 SQIVND (reference sequence). In nucleotides, the CDR3 is TGTGCCAGTAGTTTGCCGGGAGGGCCTTTAGAGACCCAGTACTTC. Translating it yields CASSLPGGPLETQYF.

This chain connects TRBV6-2 or TRBV6-3 to TRBJ1-1; 8 positions agree with TRBD1. V dropped 6 bases and J dropped 5; count of bases not matched to a gene: 8. The germline gives CDR1 MNHEY, CDR2 SVGEGT. The length of the CDR3 is 14 residues. Written as DNA, the CDR3 is TGTGCCAGCAGGCCGCCAGGGGGCGCGACTGAAGCTTTCTTT. Protein sequence: CASRPPGGATEAFF.

The chain joins TRBV20-1 to TRBJ2-5, with 8 bases fitting TRBD1. This CDR3 comprises 13 residues. Germline trimming cut 6 bases from V and 4 bases from J; bases unmatched to any gene: 7. Germline V lookup: CDR1 DFQATT, CDR2 SNEGSKA (reference sequence). CDR3 bases: TGCAGTGCAATCCAGGGGGCCGTAGAGACCCAGTACTTC. It encodes CSAIQGAVETQYF.

This clonotype was counted a few times. The rearrangement joins TRBV20-1 to TRBJ1-1; D is undetermined. There are 11 residues in the CDR3. Deletions cut 4 bases from V and 3 bases from J, with 6 bases between. Germline values: CDR1 DFQATT, CDR2 SNEGSKA (reference sequence). Here the CDR3 DNA reads TGCAGTGCTACAGATTACACTGAAGCTTTCTTT. Its protein product is CSATDYTEAFF.

This clonotype was seen only a few times. This chain links TRBV2 with TRBJ1-5; D possibly corresponds to TRBD1 (6 bases). From germline, CDR1 is SNHLY and CDR2 FYNNEI. The CDR3 totals 14 residues. Trimming removed 6 bases from V and 0 bases from J, with 9 bases in between. The CDR3: CASSLQGSNQPQHF. For the CDR3, the DNA is TGTGCCAGCAGCCTACAGGGTAGCAATCAGCCCCAGCATTTT.

V usage is TRBV7-3 and J usage is TRBJ2-1, with 7 bases lining up with TRBD2. The J call is uncertain, as TRBJ2-7 better fits the DNA end. The germline V gene has CDR1 SGHTA and CDR2 FQGTGA. The CDR3 spans 18 residues. The CDR3 loop reads CASSLAQSSGGGFREQYF. CDR3 coding DNA: TGTGCCAGCAGCTTGGCTCAATCGTCGGGAGGAGGGTTTAGGGAGCAGTACTTC.

The chain joins TRBV3-1 to TRBJ2-3; D gene unclear. Germline V lookup: CDR1 LGHDT, CDR2 YNNKEL (reference sequence). V dropped 7 bases and J dropped 7 bases, with 21 bases sitting between them. CDR3 size: 15 residues. The CDR3 DNA is TGTGCCAGCACCATTAACTTCGGCACCGGCTATACGCAGTATTTT. Translation gives CASTINFGTGYTQYF.

By share, this clonotype ranks as medium-sized. This rearrangement joins TRBV2 to TRBJ1-1; D is unresolved. CDR1 SNHLY and CDR2 FYNNEI come from the germline V gene. This CDR3 region has 11 residues. The V and J ends lost 5 bases and 7 bases respectively, with 8 bases between them. CDR3 amino acids: CASSYAGEAFF. The CDR3 DNA sequence: TGTGCCAGCAGTTATGCAGGTGAAGCTTTCTTT.

This clonotype has just a few counts. The genes are TRBV19 and TRBJ1-2; D gene unclear. Trimming stripped 0 bases from V and 1 base from J, with 6 bases between. Germline CDR1 is LNHDA and CDR2 is SQIVND (reference sequence). This CDR3 has 14 amino acids. In DNA form, the CDR3 reads TGTGCCAGTAGTATAGAGGACGGTAACTATGGCTACACCTTC. As protein: CASSIEDGNYGYTF.

In DNA form, the CDR3 reads TGTGCCAGTTCCTATGGTCAATTAGAAGGAGAGACCCAGTACTTC. Translation: CASSYGQLEGETQYF. This rearrangement joins TRBV2 to TRBJ2-5; no clear D gene. Trimming stripped 9 bases from V and 4 bases from J, with 21 bases between. From germline, CDR1 is SNHLY and CDR2 FYNNEI. CDR3 length equals 15 residues.

This rearrangement joins TRBV20-1 to TRBJ2-7; 9 bases match TRBD2. After removal of 2 bases from V and 4 bases from J, the junction contained 12 bases not matched to a gene. Germline assignment: CDR1 DFQATT and CDR2 SNEGSKA (reference sequence). This CDR3 comprises 16 residues. Here the CDR3 reads CSARSAGGGAHYEQYF. The CDR3 region has the DNA TGCAGTGCTAGAAGCGCGGGGGGGGGGGCTCATTACGAGCAGTACTTC.

The chain links TRBV28 to TRBJ2-1; 8 nucleotides match TRBD2. Germline values: CDR1 MDHEN, CDR2 SYDVKM. This CDR3 contains 13 residues. V shed 5 bases and J 9 bases; nucleotides not matched to a gene: 6. The CDR3 reads CASSRSGIGEQFF. CDR3 sequence (DNA): TGTGCCAGCAGTCGTAGCGGGATCGGTGAGCAGTTCTTC.

This chain uses TRBV27 with TRBJ2-2, with 12 positions matching TRBD2. The CDR3 sequence is 18 residues long. The germline CDR1 and CDR2 sequences are MNHEY and SMNVEV (reference sequence). The ends lost 2 bases at V and 4 bases at J; junction bases unmatched: 8. In DNA, the CDR3 is TGTGCCAGCAGTTTAAGGCTAGCGGGAGGGCCGAGCACCGGGGAGCTGTTTTTT. Its translation is CASSLRLAGGPSTGELFF.

The table lists this clonotype with a few counts. This rearrangement joins TRBV12-3 or TRBV12-4 to TRBJ1-2; D is unclear. V dropped 4 bases and J dropped 0 bases, with 3 bases sitting between them. The CDR3 covers 12 residues. The CDR3 sequence: CASSSSNYGYTF. For the CDR3, the DNA is TGTGCCAGCAGTTCCTCTAACTATGGCTACACCTTC.

This clonotype was counted only a few times. The chain employs TRBV30 and TRBJ1-5; D not resolved. The CDR3 is made up of 14 amino acids. The V gene's germline CDR1 is GTSNPN and CDR2 SVGIG (reference sequence). V shed 2 bases and J shed 0 bases, with 8 bases lying between them. The CDR3 loop reads CAWSPQVSNQPQHF. The CDR3 DNA is TGTGCCTGGAGTCCCCAGGTTAGCAATCAGCCCCAGCATTTT.

This clonotype was detected only once. The rearrangement uses TRBV5-1 and TRBJ2-3; D is undetermined. Trimming removed 0 bases from V and 3 bases from J, with 8 bases in between. This CDR3 has 14 residues. Germline V CDR1 and CDR2: SGHRS, YFSETQ. The CDR3 protein is CASSLDAPTDTQYF. Written as DNA, the CDR3 is TGCGCCAGCAGCTTGGATGCGCCGACAGATACGCAGTATTTT. Combining the CDR3 with reference TRBV5-1 and TRBJ2-3 gives the whole variable domain KAGVTQTPRYLIKTRGQQVTLSCSPISGHRSVSWYQQTPGQGLQFLFEYFSETQRNKGNFPGRFSGRQFSNSRSEMNVSTLELGDSALYLCASSLDAPTDTQYFGPGTRLTVL.

The chain recombines TRBV20-1 with TRBJ1-4; TRBD1 matches at 8 bases. Germline V gives CDR1 DFQATT, CDR2 SNEGSKA (reference sequence). V shed 5 bases and J 0 bases; nucleotides not matched to a gene: 2. The CDR3 loop spans 14 amino acids. The CDR3 is CSAGQGSTNEKLFF. In DNA, the CDR3 is TGCAGTGCTGGACAGGGATCAACTAATGAAAAACTGTTTTTT.

CDR3 loop: CASSTITGEKLFF. CDR3 bases: TGTGCCAGCTCGACGATAACCGGCGAAAAACTGTTTTTT. The chain employs TRBV7-2 and TRBJ1-4; no clear D. Between the trimmed V and J ends, which lost 8 bases and 8 bases, there was a span of 15 bases. The CDR3 runs to 13 residues. Germline loops: CDR1 SGHTA, CDR2 FQGNSA. Looking up the rest from reference TRBV7-2 and TRBJ1-4 gives the full variable domain: GAGVSQSPSNKVTEKGKDVELRCDPISGHTALYWYRQSLGQGLEFLIYFQGNSAPDKSGLPSDRFSAERTGGSVSTLTIQRTQQEDSAVYLCASSTITGEKLFFGSGTQLSVL.

There are a few counts of this clonotype. J is TRBJ2-5 and V is TRBV24-1; no reliable D call. In germline, CDR1 is KGHDR, CDR2 SFDVKD. Between the trimmed V and J ends, which lost 0 bases and 10 bases, there was a span of 2 bases. The CDR3 sequence is 10 residues long. The chain's CDR3 is CATSDLYQYF. Here the CDR3 DNA reads TGTGCCACCAGTGATTTGTACCAGTACTTC.

The chain links TRBV5-1 to TRBJ1-5, with a weak D call TRBD1 (5 bases). Trimming took 4 bases from V and 7 from J, leaving 15 bases between them. The CDR3 runs 14 residues. Germline V gene sequence: CDR1 SGHRS, CDR2 YFSETQ. DNA for the CDR3: TGCGCCAGCAGCGTCGACAGCGGTGAACAGCCCCAGCATTTT. This encodes CASSVDSGEQPQHF.

The gene calls are TRBV20-1 and TRBJ2-1, with D possibly TRBD1 on 5 matching bases. CDR3 length equals 14 residues. CDR1 is DFQATT and CDR2 is SNEGSKA in the germline V gene (reference sequence). The V end lost 0 bases, the J end lost 9 bases, and 15 bases lay between the germline ends. The CDR3 bases are TGCAGTGCTAGAGATCTCGGCAGGGTGACTGAGCAGTTCTTC. Translation gives CSARDLGRVTEQFF.

The CDR3 coding sequence is TGTGCCACCAGTGATTCTCGACAGGGGATATACGAGCAGTACTTC. Its protein is CATSDSRQGIYEQYF. The chain links TRBV24-1 to TRBJ2-7; 8 nucleotides align to TRBD1. The CDR3 length is 15 residues. Germline trimming cut 2 bases from V and 4 bases from J; bases unmatched to any gene: 6. Germline V gene lookup returns CDR1 KGHDR and CDR2 SFDVKD.

The chain links TRBV2 to TRBJ2-5; a weak D match, TRBD1 (6 bases). V lost 1 base, J lost 4 bases, and 7 bases lay in between. The germline V gene encodes CDR1 SNHLY and CDR2 FYNNEI. CDR3 length: 13 residues. Written as DNA, the CDR3 is TGTGCCAGCAGTGAAGAGGACAGAGAGACCCAGTACTTC. Translated: CASSEEDRETQYF.

By share, this clonotype ranks as medium-sized (0.01 to 0.1%). The chain combines TRBV20-1 with TRBJ1-1; 10 bases fit TRBD1. In germline, CDR1 is DFQATT, CDR2 SNEGSKA (reference sequence). The CDR3 loop spans 14 amino acids. V trimming: 0 bases; J trimming: 3 bases; junction bases outside the gene matches: 1. Written as DNA, the CDR3 is TGCAGTGCTAGAGATGACAGGGGGCACACTGAAGCTTTCTTT. Amino acids: CSARDDRGHTEAFF.

About this clonotype: The junction differs from germline at one of its ends, possibly a read error. The CDR3 is CATSDPGQGLSSYNEQFF. The CDR3 DNA sequence: TGTGCCACCAGTGATCCGGGACAGGGATTAAGCTCCTACAATGAGCAGTTCTTC. The chain has TRBV10-3 and TRBJ2-1; 9 bases line up with TRBD1. There are 18 residues in the CDR3. CDR1 is ENHRY, CDR2 SYGVKD, per germline.

In this sample, this clonotype turned up a few times. The rearrangement links TRBV7-2 to TRBJ2-5; D may correspond to TRBD1 or TRBD2 (7 bases each). The CDR3 totals 15 residues. Germline V gives CDR1 SGHTA, CDR2 FQGNSA. Between the trimmed V and J ends, which lost 5 bases and 5 bases, there was a span of 18 bases. CDR3 amino acids: CASSPGNRGGETQYF. CDR3 nucleotide sequence: TGTGCCAGCAGCCCCGGTAACAGGGGAGGGGAGACCCAGTACTTC.

This clonotype has just one count. The genes are TRBV20-1 and TRBJ2-3; 11 bases fit TRBD2. The CDR3 is 15 amino acids. The V gene's germline CDR1 is DFQATT and CDR2 SNEGSKA (reference sequence). V dropped 6 bases and J dropped 1; count of bases not matched to a gene: 6. The CDR3 region is CSARTSGRRTDTQYF. DNA of the CDR3: TGCAGTGCGAGGACTAGCGGGCGCCGCACAGATACGCAGTATTTT.

The table lists this clonotype with a count of one. Compared with germline, one end of the junction differs, possibly owing to a read error. The chain uses TRBV7-7 and TRBJ2-1; a weak D match, TRBD2 (6 bases). The CDR3 contains 15 residues. CDR1 SSHAT and CDR2 FNYEAQ come from the germline V gene (reference sequence). The CDR3 nucleotides read TGTGCTAGCAGCCTTAGGCTAGCGACCTACAATGAGCAGTTCTTC. This encodes CASSLRLATYNEQFF.

This clonotype is large. J is TRBJ2-7 and V is TRBV6-1, with D maybe TRBD1 (6 bases). CDR3 length equals 14 residues. Germline-derived CDR1 and CDR2 are MNHNS and SASEGT. Trimming removed 3 bases from V and 2 bases from J, with 11 bases in between. The CDR3 DNA reads TGTGCCAGCAGTGACAGGGGTCTCACCTACGAGCAGTACTTC. Translated, it gives CASSDRGLTYEQYF.